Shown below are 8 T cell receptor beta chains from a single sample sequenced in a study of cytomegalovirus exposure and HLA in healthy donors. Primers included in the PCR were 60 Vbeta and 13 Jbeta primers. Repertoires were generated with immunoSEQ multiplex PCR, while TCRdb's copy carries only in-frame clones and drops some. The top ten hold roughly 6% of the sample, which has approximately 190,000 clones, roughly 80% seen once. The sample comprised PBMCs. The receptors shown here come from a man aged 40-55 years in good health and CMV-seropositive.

The CDR3 bases are TGTGCCAGCAGTGATATTGGGCTCGAGCAGTTCTTC. Amino acid sequence: CASSDIGLEQFF. J is TRBJ2-1 and V is TRBV6-5, with D hard to call. Trimming stripped 5 bases from V and 10 bases from J, with 12 bases between. This CDR3 has 12 residues. The V gene's germline CDR1 is MNHEY and CDR2 SVGAGI.

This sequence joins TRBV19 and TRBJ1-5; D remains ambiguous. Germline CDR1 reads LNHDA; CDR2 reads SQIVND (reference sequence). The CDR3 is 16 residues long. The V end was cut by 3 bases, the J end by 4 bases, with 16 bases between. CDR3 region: CASSIWGREINQPQHF. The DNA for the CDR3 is TGTGCCAGTAGTATTTGGGGTAGGGAGATAAATCAGCCCCAGCATTTT.

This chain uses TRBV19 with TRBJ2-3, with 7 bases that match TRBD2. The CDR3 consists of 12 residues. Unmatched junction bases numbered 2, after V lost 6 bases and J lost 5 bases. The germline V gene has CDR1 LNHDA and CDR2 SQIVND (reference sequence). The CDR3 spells CASRASGDTQYF. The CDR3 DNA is TGTGCCAGTAGGGCTAGCGGAGATACGCAGTATTTT.

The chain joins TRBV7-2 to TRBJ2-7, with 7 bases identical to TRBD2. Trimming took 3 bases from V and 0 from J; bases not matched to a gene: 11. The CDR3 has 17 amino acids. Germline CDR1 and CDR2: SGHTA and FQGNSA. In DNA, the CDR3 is TGTGCCAGCAGCTTCCCTTTAGCAGGGAGGGCCTCCTACGAGCAGTACTTC. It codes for CASSFPLAGRASYEQYF. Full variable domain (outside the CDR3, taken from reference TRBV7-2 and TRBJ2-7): GAGVSQSPSNKVTEKGKDVELRCDPISGHTALYWYRQSLGQGLEFLIYFQGNSAPDKSGLPSDRFSAERTGGSVSTLTIQRTQQEDSAVYLCASSFPLAGRASYEQYFGPGTRLTVT.

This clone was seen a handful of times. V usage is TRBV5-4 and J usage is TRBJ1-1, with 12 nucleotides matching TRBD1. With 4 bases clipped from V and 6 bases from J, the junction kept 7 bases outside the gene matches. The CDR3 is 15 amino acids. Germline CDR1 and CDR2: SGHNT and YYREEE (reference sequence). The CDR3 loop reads CASSGRGQGAAEAFF. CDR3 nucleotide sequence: TGTGCCAGCAGCGGGCGGGGACAGGGGGCTGCTGAAGCTTTCTTT. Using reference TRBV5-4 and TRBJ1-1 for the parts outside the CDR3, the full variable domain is ETGVTQSPTHLIKTRGQQVTLRCSSQSGHNTVSWYQQALGQGPQFIFQYYREEENGRGNFPPRFSGLQFPNYSSELNVNALELDDSALYLCASSGRGQGAAEAFFGQGTRLTVV.

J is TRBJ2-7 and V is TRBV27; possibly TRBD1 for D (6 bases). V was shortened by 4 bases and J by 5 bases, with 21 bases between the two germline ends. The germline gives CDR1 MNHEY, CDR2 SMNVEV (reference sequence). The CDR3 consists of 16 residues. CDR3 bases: TGTGCCAGCAGTTCTCTTTGGGGGCCAAAGGAACACGAGCAGTACTTC. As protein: CASSSLWGPKEHEQYF.

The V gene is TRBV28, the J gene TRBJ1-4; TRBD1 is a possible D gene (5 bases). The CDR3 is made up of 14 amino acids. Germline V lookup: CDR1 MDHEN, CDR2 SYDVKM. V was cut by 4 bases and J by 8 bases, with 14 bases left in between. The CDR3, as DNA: TGTGCCAGCAGTTGGGGGACTGTCGGCGAAAAACTGTTTTTT. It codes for CASSWGTVGEKLFF.

The CDR3 DNA sequence: TGTGCCAGCAGACTAGCGGGCATTAACATTCAGTACTTC. Its translation is CASRLAGINIQYF. This chain uses TRBV28 with TRBJ2-4; 9 bases are a match to TRBD2. CDR3 size: 13 residues. With 6 bases clipped from V and 7 bases from J, the junction kept 4 bases outside the gene matches. CDR1 is MDHEN, CDR2 SYDVKM, per germline.